Below, 26 T cell receptor beta chains from the same sample are listed, as sequenced in a study of OX40 agonist ivuxolimab in advanced cancers. Some clones are missing from TCRdb's copy, which holds only in-frame ones; the method was immunoSEQ multiplex PCR. The sample holds 81,000 or so clones, around 90% seen once. Sequenced here: CD4+ or CD8+ T cells sorted from blood, sampled in a trial of the OX40 agonist ivuxolimab. The receptors come from an adult with an advanced solid tumor such as melanoma, head and neck, liver or kidney cancer.

This chain connects TRBV27 to TRBJ2-5; tentatively, D is TRBD2 (7 bases). V was clipped by 6 bases and J by 5 bases, with 19 bases between them. Germline V gene lookup returns CDR1 MNHEY and CDR2 SMNVEV (reference sequence). The CDR3 length is 15 residues. The CDR3 DNA reads TGTGCCAGCAGAATTAGTGGGGGGGCGACGGAGACCCAGTACTTC. Encoded protein: CASRISGGATETQYF.

The chain uses TRBV6-5 and TRBJ2-1; D is perhaps TRBD1 (5 bases). The CDR3 covers 15 residues. The V end lost 0 bases, the J end lost 6 bases, and 12 bases lay between the germline ends. Germline CDR1 and CDR2: MNHEY and SVGAGI. Here the CDR3 DNA reads TGTGCCAGCAGTTACTCGATATTACAGGTCAATGAGCAGTTCTTC. Protein: CASSYSILQVNEQFF.

On this clone itself: An end of the junction differs from the germline gene, which may be a read error. In DNA form, the CDR3 reads TGTGCTAGCAGCGTTTCGACAGGGGAAAAACTGTTTTTT. Amino acids: CASSVSTGEKLFF. This sequence joins TRBV7-7 and TRBJ1-4; TRBD1 matches at 7 bases. This CDR3 is built from 13 residues. Germline CDR1 and CDR2: SSHAT and FNYEAQ (reference sequence).

V is TRBV5-1 and J is TRBJ2-7, with TRBD2 matching over 7 bases. J was trimmed by 3 bases and V by 6 bases; bases with no gene match: 6. The germline CDR1 and CDR2 sequences are SGHRS and YFSETQ. The CDR3 totals 13 residues. CDR3 loop: CASTRDYNYEQYF. The CDR3 bases are TGCGCCAGCACCCGGGACTACAACTACGAGCAGTACTTC.

The chain joins TRBV2 to TRBJ1-5; no clear D gene. The CDR3 loop spans 15 amino acids. The V and J ends lost 1 base and 2 bases respectively, with 9 bases between them. Germline CDR1 reads SNHLY; CDR2 reads FYNNEI. The CDR3: CASSEGTTRNQPQHF. Here the CDR3 DNA reads TGTGCCAGCAGTGAAGGAACAACGCGCAATCAGCCCCAGCATTTT.

This clone has a single count. The chain combines TRBV6-5 with TRBJ2-1; D gene ambiguous. The CDR3 loop spans 15 amino acids. The germline V gene encodes CDR1 MNHEY and CDR2 SVGAGI. V lost 5 bases, J lost 0 bases, and 11 bases lay in between. CDR3 in amino acids: CASSLELSSYNEQFF. As DNA, the CDR3 is TGTGCCAGCAGTCTCGAACTTAGCTCCTACAATGAGCAGTTCTTC.

The chain recombines TRBV11-3 with TRBJ2-1; D possibly corresponds to TRBD2 (7 bases). Germline-derived CDR1 and CDR2 are SGHNT and YENEEA. V lost 4 bases to trimming and J lost 8 bases, with 21 bases between them. This CDR3 region has 16 residues. The CDR3: CASSSLEGGLLHEQFF. CDR3 DNA sequence: TGTGCCAGCAGCTCCCTCGAGGGGGGGCTCTTGCATGAGCAGTTCTTC.

This rearrangement joins TRBV6-1 to TRBJ1-5; D call uncertain. V shed 3 bases and J shed 9 bases, with 12 bases lying between them. The CDR3 extends over 13 amino acids. In germline, CDR1 is MNHNS, CDR2 SASEGT. CDR3 coding DNA: TGTGCCAGCAGTGATCAGTTCTCTTGGCCCCAGCATTTT. The encoded protein is CASSDQFSWPQHF.

The J gene is TRBJ1-1, the V gene TRBV15; possible D gene TRBD1, 6 bases. The CDR3 runs 14 residues. V lost 5 bases and J lost 6, with 16 bases in between. Germline CDR1 and CDR2: LNHNV and YYDKDF (reference sequence). CDR3 coding DNA: TGTGCCACCAGCGCAACTAAAGGGGGGTCTGAAGCTTTCTTT. This encodes CATSATKGGSEAFF.

This chain links TRBV15 with TRBJ2-2, with D unresolved. The CDR3 covers 16 residues. Germline CDR1 and CDR2: LNHNV and YYDKDF (reference sequence). Trimming took off 5 bases at V and 6 bases at J, with 19 bases between the two ends. The CDR3 spells CATSGIVDLVAGELFF. CDR3 in DNA: TGTGCCACCAGCGGAATAGTGGATTTGGTAGCCGGGGAGCTGTTTTTT.

This CDR3 reads CASSLLGLGNEQFF. CDR3 nucleotides: TGTGCCAGCAGCTTGTTAGGGCTGGGAAATGAGCAGTTCTTC. The rearrangement uses TRBV5-6 and TRBJ2-1; D remains ambiguous. The CDR3 length is 14 residues. Trimming removed 1 base from V and 7 bases from J, with 12 bases in between. CDR1 is SGHDT, CDR2 YYEEEE, per germline.

The genes are TRBV6-5 and TRBJ2-3; the match to TRBD2 covers 8 bases. This CDR3 comprises 15 residues. Germline values: CDR1 MNHEY, CDR2 SVGAGI. The J segment lost 6 bases and the V segment lost 5 bases, leaving 10 bases of the junction unmatched. CDR3 protein: CASSGTSGGRDTQYF. The CDR3 coding sequence is TGTGCCAGCAGTGGGACTAGTGGGGGGAGGGATACGCAGTATTTT.

V usage is TRBV19 and J usage is TRBJ2-1, with 9 bases fitting TRBD2. Germline-derived CDR1 and CDR2 are LNHDA and SQIVND (reference sequence). V lost 9 bases, J lost 5 bases, and 14 bases stayed unmatched. The CDR3 consists of 16 residues. The DNA for the CDR3 is TGTGCCAGCCTCCCTCTAGGCGGGGGGGCGCACAATGAGCAGTTCTTC. Its translation is CASLPLGGGAHNEQFF. The variable domain in full, completed from reference TRBV19 and TRBJ2-1, reads DGGITQSPKYLFRKEGQNVTLSCEQNLNHDAMYWYRQDPGQGLRLIYYSQIVNDFQKGDIAEGYSVSREKKESFPLTVTSAQKNPTAFYLCASLPLGGGAHNEQFFGPGTRLTVL.

The CDR3 protein is CASGRQATSGNTIYF. CDR3 DNA sequence: TGTGCCAGCGGGCGACAGGCAACCTCTGGAAACACCATATATTTT. The rearrangement links TRBV6-5 to TRBJ1-3; the D gene is possibly TRBD1 (6 bases). With 8 bases removed from V and 0 bases from J, the gap between germline ends came to 14 bases. The CDR3 is made up of 15 amino acids. Germline values: CDR1 MNHEY, CDR2 SVGAGI.

The chain carries TRBV7-6 and TRBJ2-7; no reliable D call. V gave up 2 bases and J gave up 5 bases, with 19 bases separating them. The germline gives CDR1 SGHVS, CDR2 FNYEAQ. This CDR3 is 16 amino acids long. The CDR3 here is CASSLFQRSLSNEQYF. In nucleotides, the CDR3 is TGTGCCAGCAGCTTATTTCAGAGGTCGCTTAGTAACGAGCAGTACTTC.

This chain links TRBV10-3 with TRBJ1-5, with 10 bases that match TRBD1. Per germline, CDR1 ENHRY and CDR2 SYGVKD. The CDR3 covers 16 residues. V lost 2 bases and J lost 5; bases outside the gene matches: 6. CDR3 nucleotides: TGTGCCATCAGTGAGGGTCGACAGGGGGCGGATCAGCCCCAGCATTTT. Amino acids: CAISEGRQGADQPQHF.

The table lists this clone with a count of one. DNA for the CDR3: TGCGCCAGCAGCCAAGTACGGGGGGCAGGCTATGGCTACACCTTC. Residues: CASSQVRGAGYGYTF. The rearrangement uses TRBV4-1 and TRBJ1-2; D perhaps matches TRBD1 (6 bases). V was shortened by 1 base and J by 4 bases, with 13 bases between the two germline ends. CDR1 and CDR2 from the germline V gene are MGHRA and YSYEKL. This CDR3 has 15 residues.

The rearrangement uses TRBV11-2 and TRBJ2-1; D possibly uses TRBD1 or TRBD2 (5 bases each). Between the trimmed V and J ends, which lost 1 base and 5 bases, there was a span of 18 bases. The CDR3 sequence is 17 residues long. Germline CDR1 SGHAT, CDR2 FQNNGV. The CDR3 DNA reads TGTGCCAGCAGCTTAGTTTTGGGACCAGAGGCTAACAATGAGCAGTTCTTC. Encoded protein: CASSLVLGPEANNEQFF.

Details on this clone: At one end the junction does not follow the germline gene, possibly because of a read error. This chain uses TRBV20-1 with TRBJ1-2, with D tentatively TRBD1 (5 bases). The germline gives CDR1 DFQATT, CDR2 SNEGSKA (reference sequence). This CDR3 comprises 11 residues. The CDR3 bases are TGCAGTGCTAGAGGGGGCCTTATCTCAAACTTC. Translating it yields CSARGGLISNF.

The J gene is TRBJ1-1, the V gene TRBV4-2; no reliable D call. The germline V gene encodes CDR1 LGHNA and CDR2 YNFKEQ. CDR3 length equals 13 residues. The V and J ends lost 0 bases and 4 bases respectively, with 6 bases between them. The CDR3 is CASSQERSTEAFF. As DNA, the CDR3 is TGTGCCAGCAGCCAAGAACGGAGCACTGAAGCTTTCTTT.

The V gene is TRBV5-6, the J gene TRBJ2-6; D remains ambiguous. CDR1 and CDR2 (germline): SGHDT, YYEEEE. CDR3 size: 17 residues. V was pared by 0 bases and J by 0 bases, with 10 bases between. The CDR3 nucleotides read TGTGCCAGCAGCTTGGCCGGATCCCGCTCTGGGGCCAACGTCCTGACTTTC. Translating it yields CASSLAGSRSGANVLTF. The whole variable domain, filled in from reference TRBV5-6 and TRBJ2-6, reads DAGVTQSPTHLIKTRGQQVTLRCSPKSGHDTVSWYQQALGQGPQFIFQYYEEEERQRGNFPDRFSGHQFPNYSSELNVNALLLGDSALYLCASSLAGSRSGANVLTFGAGSRLTVL.

About this clone: A read error is likely, as this CDR3 ends without the conserved phenylalanine or tryptophan. The rearrangement joins TRBV2 to TRBJ1-6; unclear D gene. CDR1 SNHLY and CDR2 FYNNEI come from the germline V gene. There are 15 residues in the CDR3. Trimming left V 1 base short and J 10 bases short, with 14 bases between. The CDR3 DNA follows: TGTGCCAGCAGTGAAGAGGAAGGCTGGCGATCACCCCTCCACCTT. As protein: CASSEEEGWRSPLHL.

J is TRBJ1-2 and V is TRBV7-9; tentatively, D is TRBD1 (6 bases). The germline V gene has CDR1 SEHNR and CDR2 FQNEAQ (reference sequence). Trimming shortened V by 0 bases and J by 7 bases, and 21 bases separated the two germline ends. The CDR3 extends over 17 amino acids. The CDR3 reads CASSLAGFEDSRGGYTF. CDR3 nucleotides: TGTGCCAGCAGCTTAGCAGGATTTGAGGACAGTCGTGGTGGCTACACCTTC.

The CDR3 sequence is CATRDYRSYEQYF. In nucleotides, the CDR3 is TGTGCCACTAGGGACTACCGCTCCTACGAGCAGTACTTC. The rearrangement joins TRBV5-4 to TRBJ2-7; TRBD2 matches at 7 bases. V was clipped by 9 bases and J by 0 bases; unmatched bases: 6. The CDR3 loop spans 13 amino acids. Germline V gene data show CDR1 as SGHNT and CDR2 as YYREEE (reference sequence). The full variable domain, in which reference TRBV5-4 and TRBJ2-7 provide the parts outside the CDR3, is ETGVTQSPTHLIKTRGQQVTLRCSSQSGHNTVSWYQQALGQGPQFIFQYYREEENGRGNFPPRFSGLQFPNYSSELNVNALELDDSALYLCATRDYRSYEQYFGPGTRLTVT.

The CDR3 DNA reads TGTGCCAGCAGCCCGGACATGAGCTATGGCTACACCTTC. Protein sequence: CASSPDMSYGYTF. The chain joins TRBV5-4 to TRBJ1-2; perhaps TRBD1 as D (5 bases). From germline, CDR1 is SGHNT and CDR2 YYREEE (reference sequence). V lost 4 bases and J 4 bases, leaving 11 bases between the germline ends. The CDR3 spans 13 residues. Looking up the rest from reference TRBV5-4 and TRBJ1-2 gives the full variable domain: ETGVTQSPTHLIKTRGQQVTLRCSSQSGHNTVSWYQQALGQGPQFIFQYYREEENGRGNFPPRFSGLQFPNYSSELNVNALELDDSALYLCASSPDMSYGYTFGSGTRLTVV.

This chain links TRBV11-1 with TRBJ1-3, with no clear D. CDR1 and CDR2 (germline): SGHAT, FQDESV (reference sequence). This CDR3 is 14 amino acids long. Trimming stripped 2 bases from V and 1 base from J, with 6 bases between. Written as DNA, the CDR3 is TGTGCCAGCAGCTTACACAGATCTGGAAACACCATATATTTT. Encoded protein: CASSLHRSGNTIYF.